A single sample is the source of the 18 T cell receptor beta chains below, sequenced in a study of long-term antiretroviral therapy in people with HIV. The run of the v3.0 immunoSEQ assay was at survey level. Sequencing was performed with immunoSEQ multiplex PCR; in TCRdb, only in-frame clones are kept and a portion is missing. The sample carries over 30,000 clones, more than 80% recorded once. Material: unsorted PBMCs, obtained 3.1 years after starting antiretroviral therapy. The receptor set was obtained from a woman in her 50s with HIV.

CDR3 bases: TGTGCCAGCAGTCCACCGGGACAGTTCTACGAGCAGTACTTC. Its translation is CASSPPGQFYEQYF. The rearrangement uses TRBV6-5 and TRBJ2-7; TRBD1 agrees at 7 bases. The CDR3 has 14 amino acids. Germline lookup yields CDR1 MNHEY and CDR2 SVGAGI. Germline trimming cut 5 bases from V and 3 bases from J; bases unmatched to any gene: 7.

The genes are TRBV4-2 and TRBJ2-2; D is ambiguous. Germline lookup yields CDR1 LGHNA and CDR2 YNFKEQ. Trimming took 4 bases from V and 2 from J, leaving 17 bases between them. The CDR3 spans 17 residues. The CDR3 region is CASSPLGRLPNTGELFF. The CDR3 DNA is TGTGCCAGCAGCCCGCTGGGTAGGCTACCCAACACCGGGGAGCTGTTTTTT.

This chain connects TRBV5-1 to TRBJ1-1; D remains ambiguous. Germline V gene sequence: CDR1 SGHRS, CDR2 YFSETQ. The CDR3 covers 12 residues. Deletions cut 0 bases from V and 10 bases from J, with 10 bases between. CDR3 nucleotide sequence: TGCGCCAGCAGCTTGGATCACCTGGGAGCTTTCTTT. Translation gives CASSLDHLGAFF.

The V gene is TRBV30, the J gene TRBJ2-2; 11 nucleotides align to TRBD2. The germline V gene encodes CDR1 GTSNPN and CDR2 SVGIG (reference sequence). V dropped 3 bases and J dropped 4; count of bases not matched to a gene: 4. The CDR3 consists of 15 residues. The CDR3: CAWRGTSGFTGELFF. CDR3 sequence (DNA): TGTGCCTGGAGGGGGACTAGCGGTTTCACCGGGGAGCTGTTTTTT.

The chain recombines TRBV5-1 with TRBJ2-7; 8 bases are shared with TRBD1. V dropped 4 bases and J dropped 3; count of bases not matched to a gene: 12. This CDR3 is 16 amino acids long. Germline-derived CDR1 and CDR2 are SGHRS and YFSETQ. CDR3 region: CASSLSGQANSYEQYF. The DNA of the CDR3 is TGCGCCAGCAGCCTATCGGGACAGGCGAACAGCTACGAGCAGTACTTC.

The chain is built from TRBV27 and TRBJ1-1; D remains unclear. Trimming removed 0 bases from V and 1 base from J, with 6 bases in between. The CDR3 totals 14 residues. The V gene's germline CDR1 is MNHEY and CDR2 SMNVEV (reference sequence). The CDR3 spells CASSLSQPNTEAFF. The CDR3 bases are TGTGCCAGCAGTTTATCCCAACCGAACACTGAAGCTTTCTTT.

The CDR3 nucleotides read TGTGCCAGCAGCTTGGTAATGACAGGGAATGAAAAACTGTTTTTT. This sequence encodes CASSLVMTGNEKLFF. This chain links TRBV5-6 with TRBJ1-4; TRBD1 matches 7 bases. Germline assignment: CDR1 SGHDT and CDR2 YYEEEE. V dropped 0 bases and J dropped 5; count of bases not matched to a gene: 4. The CDR3 consists of 15 residues.

The chain carries TRBV30 and TRBJ2-5; 7 bases align to TRBD2. The J segment lost 4 bases and the V segment lost 0 bases, leaving 2 bases of the junction unmatched. The CDR3 consists of 13 residues. CDR1 and CDR2 from the germline V gene are GTSNPN and SVGIG (reference sequence). CDR3 sequence: CAWSVGGRETQYF. As DNA, the CDR3 is TGTGCCTGGAGTGTGGGCGGGAGAGAGACCCAGTACTTC. Filled out from reference TRBV30 and TRBJ2-5, the complete variable domain reads SQTIHQWPATLVQPVGSPLSLECTVEGTSNPNLYWYRQAAGRGLQLLFYSVGIGQISSEVPQNLSASRPQDRQFILSSKKLLLSDSGFYLCAWSVGGRETQYFGPGTRLLVL.

The chain has TRBV5-6 and TRBJ1-2; tentatively, D is TRBD1 (5 bases). Trimming took off 3 bases at V and 11 bases at J, with 17 bases between the two ends. The CDR3 sequence is 13 residues long. Germline V CDR1 and CDR2: SGHDT, YYEEEE. Written as DNA, the CDR3 is TGTGCCAGCAGCTCGGGTCAGTGGGAGGGGTACACCTTC. It is translated as CASSSGQWEGYTF.

The CDR3 reads CASSLVGTGAYEQYF. The DNA of the CDR3 is TGTGCCAGCAGCTTAGTGGGGACAGGGGCCTACGAGCAGTACTTC. V and J are TRBV7-2 and TRBJ2-7, with 10 bases identical to TRBD1. V was pared by 1 base and J by 2 bases, with 2 bases of the junction left unmatched. CDR1 is SGHTA, CDR2 FQGNSA, per germline. The CDR3 contains 15 residues.

V and J are TRBV7-8 and TRBJ1-2; 8 nucleotides align to TRBD1. Trimming cost V 1 base and J 10 bases; bases outside gene matches: 14. The germline V gene encodes CDR1 SGHVS and CDR2 FQNEAQ. This CDR3 has 16 residues. CDR3 DNA sequence: TGTGCCAGCAGCTTAGACGGGACAGGTTCCCTGGGCATCTACACCTTC. It yields the protein CASSLDGTGSLGIYTF.

In this sample, this clone turned up a few times. V is TRBV30 and J is TRBJ1-6, with D maybe TRBD1 (5 bases). Trimming shortened V by 2 bases and J by 10 bases, and 15 bases separated the two germline ends. The length of the CDR3 is 14 residues. Germline V gene sequence: CDR1 GTSNPN, CDR2 SVGIG (reference sequence). The CDR3 bases are TGTGCCTGGAGTCCGGACACTGTAAGGTCACCCCTCCACTTT. It codes for CAWSPDTVRSPLHF.

The chain links TRBV7-9 to TRBJ2-5; D tentatively reads TRBD1 or TRBD2 (5 bases each). Trimming took 3 bases from V and 5 from J, leaving 13 bases between them. CDR1 is SEHNR, CDR2 FQNEAQ, per germline (reference sequence). The CDR3 sequence is 14 residues long. CDR3 nucleotides: TGTGCCAGCAGCTTCCCCGGGGCGCGGGAGACCCAGTACTTC. This codes for CASSFPGARETQYF.

The chain links TRBV19 to TRBJ1-2; D gene uncertain. Germline values: CDR1 LNHDA, CDR2 SQIVND (reference sequence). This CDR3 spans 15 amino acids. V was pared by 0 bases and J by 5 bases, with 13 bases between. The CDR3 region has the DNA TGTGCCAGTAGTATAGAGCTGGGAACCGCTTATGGCTACACCTTC. Its protein product is CASSIELGTAYGYTF.

V is TRBV4-3 and J is TRBJ2-3, with 8 positions matching TRBD2. CDR1 is LGHNA and CDR2 is YSLEER in the germline V gene. This CDR3 is 16 amino acids long. The junction had 7 bases not matched to a gene; V was cut back by 4 bases and J by 1 base. The CDR3 loop reads CASSRTLAARTDTQYF. In DNA form, the CDR3 reads TGCGCCAGCAGCCGAACACTAGCGGCCCGCACAGATACGCAGTATTTT.

The chain carries TRBV5-1 and TRBJ1-2; TRBD1 matches at 7 bases. Germline V lookup: CDR1 SGHRS, CDR2 YFSETQ. V gave up 0 bases and J gave up 3 bases; unmatched junction bases: 5. This CDR3 spans 15 amino acids. Here the CDR3 reads CASSLEAQGYYGYTF. The CDR3 region has the DNA TGCGCCAGCAGCTTGGAAGCACAGGGGTACTATGGCTACACCTTC. Based on the CDR3 plus reference TRBV5-1 and TRBJ1-2, the full variable domain is KAGVTQTPRYLIKTRGQQVTLSCSPISGHRSVSWYQQTPGQGLQFLFEYFSETQRNKGNFPGRFSGRQFSNSRSEMNVSTLELGDSALYLCASSLEAQGYYGYTFGSGTRLTVV.

This clone was observed once. This rearrangement joins TRBV9 to TRBJ1-5; TRBD1 agrees at 8 bases. The V segment lost 3 bases and the J segment 10 bases; nucleotides outside the gene matches: 12. Germline loops: CDR1 SGDLS, CDR2 YYNGEE. CDR3 length: 15 amino acids. In nucleotides, the CDR3 is TGTGCCAGCAGCGCAGGGGGACAGGACTTCGATCCCCAGCATTTT. Its translation is CASSAGGQDFDPQHF.

In this sample, this clone turned up a few times. The chain recombines TRBV7-9 with TRBJ1-6; no reliable D call. The CDR3 sequence is 15 residues long. The germline V gene has CDR1 SEHNR and CDR2 FQNEAQ (reference sequence). Trimming removed 7 bases at V and 7 bases at J, with 17 bases between. The CDR3 coding sequence is TGTGCCAGCATTCCTCCGGGCCCAGGAAATTCACCCCTCCACTTT. Translating it yields CASIPPGPGNSPLHF.